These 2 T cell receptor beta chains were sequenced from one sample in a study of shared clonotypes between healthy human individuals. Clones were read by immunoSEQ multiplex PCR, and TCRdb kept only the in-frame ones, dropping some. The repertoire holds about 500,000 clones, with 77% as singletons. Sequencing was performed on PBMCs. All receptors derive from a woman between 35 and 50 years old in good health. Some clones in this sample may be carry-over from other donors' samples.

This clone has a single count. The CDR3 DNA reads TGTGCCAGCAGCGGATATGGCTACACCTTC. This gives the protein CASSGYGYTF. This chain connects TRBV6-5 to TRBJ1-2; D ambiguous. Germline V gene data show CDR1 as MNHEY and CDR2 as SVGAGI. This CDR3 has 10 residues. Between the trimmed V and J ends, which lost 6 bases and 5 bases, there was a span of 4 bases.

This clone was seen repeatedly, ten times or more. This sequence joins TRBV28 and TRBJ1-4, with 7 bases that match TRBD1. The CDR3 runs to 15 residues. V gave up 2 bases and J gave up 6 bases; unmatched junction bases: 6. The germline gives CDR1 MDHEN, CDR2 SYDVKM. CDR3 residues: CASSLAGQSHEKLFF. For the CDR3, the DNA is TGTGCCAGCAGTTTAGCGGGACAGAGTCATGAAAAACTGTTTTTT.